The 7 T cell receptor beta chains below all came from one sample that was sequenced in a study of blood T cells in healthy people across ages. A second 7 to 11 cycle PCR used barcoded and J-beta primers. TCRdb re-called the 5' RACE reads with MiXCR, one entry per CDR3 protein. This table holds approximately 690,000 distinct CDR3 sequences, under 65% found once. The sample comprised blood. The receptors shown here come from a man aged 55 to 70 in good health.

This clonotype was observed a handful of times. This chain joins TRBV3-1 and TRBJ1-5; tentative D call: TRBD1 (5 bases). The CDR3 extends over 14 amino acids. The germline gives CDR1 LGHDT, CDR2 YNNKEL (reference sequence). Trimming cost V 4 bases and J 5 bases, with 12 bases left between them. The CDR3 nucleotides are TGTGCCAGCAGCCCCGACAGCGCATATCAGCCCCAGCATTTT. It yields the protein CASSPDSAYQPQHF.

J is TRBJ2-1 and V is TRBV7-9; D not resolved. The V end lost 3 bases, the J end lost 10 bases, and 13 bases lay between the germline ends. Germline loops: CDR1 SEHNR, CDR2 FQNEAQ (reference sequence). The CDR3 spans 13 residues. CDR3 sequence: CASSLGSPREQFF. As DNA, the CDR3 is TGTGCCAGCAGCTTGGGTTCTCCTAGGGAGCAGTTCTTC.

This chain's CDR3 is CASSPNIFYEQYF. Here the CDR3 DNA reads TGTGCCAGCAGCCCAAATATTTTCTACGAGCAGTACTTC. The V gene is TRBV4-2, the J gene TRBJ2-1; no clear D gene. The J call may be wrong; the DNA end is better matched by TRBJ2-7. Germline loops: CDR1 LGHNA, CDR2 YNFKEQ. The CDR3 has 13 amino acids.

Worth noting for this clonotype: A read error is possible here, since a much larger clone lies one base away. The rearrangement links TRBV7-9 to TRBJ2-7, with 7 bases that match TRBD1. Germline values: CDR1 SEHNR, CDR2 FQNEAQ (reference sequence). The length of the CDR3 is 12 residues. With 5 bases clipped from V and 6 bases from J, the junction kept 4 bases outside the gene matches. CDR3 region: CASSPTGSEQYF. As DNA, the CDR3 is TGTGCCAGCAGCCCGACAGGGTCCGAGCAGTACTTC.

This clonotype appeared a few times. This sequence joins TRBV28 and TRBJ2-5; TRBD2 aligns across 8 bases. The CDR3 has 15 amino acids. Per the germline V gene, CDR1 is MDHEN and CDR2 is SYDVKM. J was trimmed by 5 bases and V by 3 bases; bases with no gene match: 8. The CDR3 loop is CASSFVTSGGETQYF. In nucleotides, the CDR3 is TGTGCCAGCAGTTTTGTTACTAGCGGTGGCGAGACCCAGTACTTC.

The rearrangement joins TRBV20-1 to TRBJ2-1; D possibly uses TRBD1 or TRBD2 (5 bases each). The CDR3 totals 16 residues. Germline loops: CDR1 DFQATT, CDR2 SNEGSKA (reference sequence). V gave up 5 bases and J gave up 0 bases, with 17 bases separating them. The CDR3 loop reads CSAGAWGTNSYNEQFF. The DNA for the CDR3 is TGCAGTGCTGGGGCATGGGGGACCAACTCCTACAATGAGCAGTTCTTC.

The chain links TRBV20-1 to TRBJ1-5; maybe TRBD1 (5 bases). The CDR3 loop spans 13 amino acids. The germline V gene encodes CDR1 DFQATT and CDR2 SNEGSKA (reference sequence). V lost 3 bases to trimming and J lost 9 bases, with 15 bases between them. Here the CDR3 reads CSARLAGHRPQHF. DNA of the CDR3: TGCAGTGCTAGGTTAGCGGGGCATCGGCCCCAGCATTTT.